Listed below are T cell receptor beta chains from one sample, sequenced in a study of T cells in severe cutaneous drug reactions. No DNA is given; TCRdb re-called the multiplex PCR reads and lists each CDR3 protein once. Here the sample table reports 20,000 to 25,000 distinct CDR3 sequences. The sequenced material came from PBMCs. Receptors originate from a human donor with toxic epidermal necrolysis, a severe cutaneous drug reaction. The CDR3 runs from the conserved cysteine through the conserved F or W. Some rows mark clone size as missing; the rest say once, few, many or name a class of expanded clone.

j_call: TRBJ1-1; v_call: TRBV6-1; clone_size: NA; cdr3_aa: CASKFGPEHMNTEAFF
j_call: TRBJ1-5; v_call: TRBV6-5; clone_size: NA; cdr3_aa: CASRGASNQPQHF
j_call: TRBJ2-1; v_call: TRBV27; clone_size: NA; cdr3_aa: CASRAGPTYNEQFF
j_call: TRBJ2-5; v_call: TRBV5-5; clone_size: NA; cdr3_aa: CASSLDPVGFQETQYF
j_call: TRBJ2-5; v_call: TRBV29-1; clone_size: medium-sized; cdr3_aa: CSARGPQETQYF
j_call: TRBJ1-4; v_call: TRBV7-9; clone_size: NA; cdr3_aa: CASSLSDSTNEKLFF
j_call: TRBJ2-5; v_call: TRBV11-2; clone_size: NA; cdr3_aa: CASSLRGAETQYF
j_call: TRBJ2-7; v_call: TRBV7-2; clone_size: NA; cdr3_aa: CASSLGLGNYEQYF
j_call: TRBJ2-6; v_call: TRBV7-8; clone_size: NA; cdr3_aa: CASSRTISGANVLTF
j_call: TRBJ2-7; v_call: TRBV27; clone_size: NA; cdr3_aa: CASCRGTSGGGPLEQYF
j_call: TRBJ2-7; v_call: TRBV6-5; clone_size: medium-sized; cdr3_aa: CASRPSLAGGYYEQYF
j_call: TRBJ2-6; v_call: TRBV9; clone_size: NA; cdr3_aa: CASSVEPGTAGANVLTF
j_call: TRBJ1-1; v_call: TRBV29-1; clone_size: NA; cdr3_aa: CSVEGSTGKAFF
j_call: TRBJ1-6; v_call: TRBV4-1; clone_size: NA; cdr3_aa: CASSPGVLSSPLHF
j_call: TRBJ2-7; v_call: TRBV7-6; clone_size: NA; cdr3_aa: CASSLGGGRSYEQYF
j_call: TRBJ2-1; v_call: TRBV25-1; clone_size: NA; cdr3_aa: CASSEDDVRRGQFF
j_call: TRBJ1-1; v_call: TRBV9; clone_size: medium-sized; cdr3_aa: CASSVGGLGMTEAFF
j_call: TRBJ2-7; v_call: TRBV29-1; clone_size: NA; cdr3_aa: CSVIAGYYEQYF
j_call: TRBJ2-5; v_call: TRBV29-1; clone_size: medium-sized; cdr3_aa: CSVIHSGTQYF
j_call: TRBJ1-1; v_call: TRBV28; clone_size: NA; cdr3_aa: CASSSDPGTAINTEAFF
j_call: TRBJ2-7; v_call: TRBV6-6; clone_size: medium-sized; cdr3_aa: CASRGGLGPLGTSSYEQYF
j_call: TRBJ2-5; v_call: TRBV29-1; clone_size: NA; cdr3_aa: CSVEAREKETQYF
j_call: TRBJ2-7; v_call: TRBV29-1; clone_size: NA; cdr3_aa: CSVHLATRGSYEQYF
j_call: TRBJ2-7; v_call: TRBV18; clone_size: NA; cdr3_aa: CASSLQGYEQYF
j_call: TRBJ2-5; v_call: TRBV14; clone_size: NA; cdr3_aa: CASSQDWGLAGDQETQYF
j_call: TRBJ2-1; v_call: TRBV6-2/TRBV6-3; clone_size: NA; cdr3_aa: CASSYIGTTEQFF
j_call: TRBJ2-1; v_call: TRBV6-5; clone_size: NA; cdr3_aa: CASSYVTTPGEQFF
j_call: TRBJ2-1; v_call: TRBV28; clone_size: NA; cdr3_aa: CASSLWREGYNEQFF
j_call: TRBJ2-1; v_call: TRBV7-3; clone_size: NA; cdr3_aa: CASSLTFGGGNEQFF
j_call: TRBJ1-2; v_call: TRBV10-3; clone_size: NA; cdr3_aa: CAIRETGYGYTF
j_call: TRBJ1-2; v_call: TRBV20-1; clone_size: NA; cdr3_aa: CSARGHTGGIFYTF
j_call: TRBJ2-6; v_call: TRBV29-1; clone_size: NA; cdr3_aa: CSVHGTSSGANVLTF
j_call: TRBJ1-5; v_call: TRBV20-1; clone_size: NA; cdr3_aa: CSVPGGGQPQHF
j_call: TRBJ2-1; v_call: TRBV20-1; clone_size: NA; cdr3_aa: CSARVGGANEQFF
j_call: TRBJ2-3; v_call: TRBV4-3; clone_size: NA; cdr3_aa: CASSLRTNTDTQYF
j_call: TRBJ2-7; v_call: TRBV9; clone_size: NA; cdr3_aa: CASSVAGTRRDEQYF
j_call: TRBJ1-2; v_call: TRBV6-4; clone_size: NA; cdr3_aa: CARQGINYGYTF
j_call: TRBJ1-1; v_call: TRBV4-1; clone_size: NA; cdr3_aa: CASSQESAQNTEAFF
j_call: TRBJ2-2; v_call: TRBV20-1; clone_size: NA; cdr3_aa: CSARDPLNTGELFF
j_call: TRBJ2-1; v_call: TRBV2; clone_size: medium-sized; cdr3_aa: CASSERVPAYNEQFF
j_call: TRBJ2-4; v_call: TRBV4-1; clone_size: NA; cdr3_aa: CASSLPGGAKNIQYF
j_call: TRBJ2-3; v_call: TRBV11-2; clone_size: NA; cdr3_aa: CASSLMWIADTQYF
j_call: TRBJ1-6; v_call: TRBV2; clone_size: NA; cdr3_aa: CASPSGLGNSPLHF
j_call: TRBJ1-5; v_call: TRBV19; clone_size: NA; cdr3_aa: CASSLDRNQPQHF
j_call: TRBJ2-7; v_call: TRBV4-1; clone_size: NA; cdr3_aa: CASSQEVQGGLYEQYF
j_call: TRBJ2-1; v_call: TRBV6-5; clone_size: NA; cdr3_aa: CASSYSKVSRNEQFF
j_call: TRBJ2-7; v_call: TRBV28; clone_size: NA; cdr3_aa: CASSLILAGETEQYF
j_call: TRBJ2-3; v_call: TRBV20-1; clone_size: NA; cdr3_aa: CSATPSGRTDTQYF
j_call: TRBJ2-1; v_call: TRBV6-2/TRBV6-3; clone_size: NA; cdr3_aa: CASRMGLSRYNEQFF